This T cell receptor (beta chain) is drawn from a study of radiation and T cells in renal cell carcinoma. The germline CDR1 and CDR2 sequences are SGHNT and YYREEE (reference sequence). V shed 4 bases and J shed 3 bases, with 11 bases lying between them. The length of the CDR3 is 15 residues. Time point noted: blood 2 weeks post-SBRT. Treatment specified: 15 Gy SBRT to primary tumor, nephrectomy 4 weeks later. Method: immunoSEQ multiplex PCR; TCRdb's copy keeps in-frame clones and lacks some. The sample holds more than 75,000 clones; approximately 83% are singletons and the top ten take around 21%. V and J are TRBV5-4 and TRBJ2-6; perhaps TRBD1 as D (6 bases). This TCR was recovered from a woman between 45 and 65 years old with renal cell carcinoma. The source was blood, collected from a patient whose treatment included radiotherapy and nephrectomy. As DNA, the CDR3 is TGTGCCAGCAGCCACAGGGTGCTTGGGGCCAACGTCCTGACTTTC. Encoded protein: CASSHRVLGANVLTF.